This TCR beta chain was identified in a study of regulatory T cells in long-lasting Graves disease. The sample's time point: newly diagnosed GD, antithyroid drugs for less than 3 months. PBMC-extracted RNA yielded the TCR library. Relying on iRepertoire HTBI primers and Arm-PCR of CDR3 regions, the team built TCR beta libraries. MiXCR, applied by TCRdb to the multiplex PCR reads, yields one record per CDR3 protein. The data contain roughly 500,000 distinct CDR3 sequences, roughly 14% of them singletons. This sample also belongs to another study, concerning T cells in Graves' hyperthyroidism and ophthalmopathy. Turning to that study: Participants, patients aged 18 to 65, had newly diagnosed hyperthyroidism with a duration under 2 months.

The source material was peripheral blood mononuclear cells (PBMCs), sampled at new diagnosis, from a patient treated with antithyroid drugs. The source of this sequence is a man younger than 45 with Graves disease.

The CDR3, as DNA: TGTGCCAGCAGCGCTAGGAGAGCCGCCGCAGATACGCAGTATTTT. It codes for CASSARRAAADTQYF. The rearrangement links TRBV7-9 to TRBJ2-3, with no clear D. CDR1 and CDR2 from the germline V gene are SEHNR and FQNEAQ (reference sequence). Trimming pared 5 bases from V and 4 bases from J, leaving 16 bases between. The CDR3 sequence is 15 residues long. The variable domain in full, completed from reference TRBV7-9 and TRBJ2-3, reads DTGVSQNPRHKITKRGQNVTFRCDPISEHNRLYWYRQTLGQGPEFLTYFQNEAQLEKSRLLSDRFSAERPKGSFSTLEIQRTEQGDSAMYLCASSARRAAADTQYFGPGTRLTVL.